This T cell receptor beta chain was sequenced in a study of T cell changes during pregnancy in multiple sclerosis. Measured with immunoSEQ multiplex PCR; TCRdb has only the in-frame clones, and not every one. The sample contains around 34,000 clones, about 90% of which appear only once. The J segment lost 5 bases and the V segment lost 6 bases, leaving 10 bases of the junction unmatched. Per germline, CDR1 SNHLY and CDR2 FYNNEI. The length of the CDR3 is 15 residues. The sample in question was CD4+ T cells from peripheral blood mononuclear cells, obtained in the second trimester of pregnancy. This chain connects TRBV2 to TRBJ1-1; 9 nucleotides align to TRBD1. The sequence was collected from a female donor with multiple sclerosis, enrolled in a pregnancy study. The CDR3 DNA reads TGTGCCAGCAGAACAGGGGGCGTATTTAGGACTGAAGCTTTCTTT. This gives the protein CASRTGGVFRTEAFF.